Presented here are 3 T cell receptor beta chains from one specimen sequenced in a study of T cells in Graves' hyperthyroidism and ophthalmopathy. Amplified regions were TCR beta CDR3 sequences from RNA transcripts. Carried out on the TCR CDR3, a first-round RT-PCR used the HTBI primer set. TCRdb passed the multiplex PCR reads through MiXCR, listing each CDR3 protein once. The table includes more than 300,000 distinct CDR3 sequences, approximately 17% detected once. What was sequenced was blood. The source of these receptors is a man aged 18 to 29 with Graves' ophthalmopathy.

This clonotype was detected ten times or more. This rearrangement joins TRBV2 to TRBJ1-6; TRBD1 aligns across 11 bases. The CDR3 is 16 residues long. With 3 bases clipped from V and 6 bases from J, the junction kept 4 bases outside the gene matches. Germline V lookup: CDR1 SNHLY, CDR2 FYNNEI. DNA for the CDR3: TGTGCCAGCAGTGAGGTGGGACAGGGGGGTAATTCACCCCTCCACTTT. This codes for CASSEVGQGGNSPLHF.

This clonotype was recorded many times. This sequence joins TRBV5-6 and TRBJ2-3; TRBD1 agrees at 9 bases. Germline assignment: CDR1 SGHDT and CDR2 YYEEEE. The CDR3 sequence is 15 residues long. The V and J ends lost 3 bases and 6 bases, in that order; junction bases with no gene match: 8. CDR3 bases: TGTGCCAGCAGCTCGGAACCGACAGGGGGTGATACGCAGTATTTT. Encoded protein: CASSSEPTGGDTQYF.

This clonotype was counted between two and nine times. Sequence at one end of the junction differs from germline and may be a read error. The chain carries TRBV4-1 and TRBJ1-6; D ambiguous. This CDR3 has 17 amino acids. In germline, CDR1 is MGHRA, CDR2 YSYEKL. Here the CDR3 reads CASSQEAPGSYNSPLHF. CDR3 coding DNA: TGCGCCAGCAGCCAAGAGGCGCCGGGGAGCTATAATTCGCCCCTCCACTTT.